The T cell receptor beta chain described here comes from a study of identical twins. General study findings and limits: Potential partial confounding of zero-insertion analyses by invariant MAIT and iNKT cells was noted.

A single record per CDR3 protein comes from TCRdb applying MiXCR to the 5' RACE reads. The profile shows hundreds of thousands of distinct CDR3 sequences, less than 10% of them singletons. The table lists this clonotype with a few counts. The target antigen is unknown. CDR1 and CDR2 from the germline V gene are DFQATT and SNEGSKA (reference sequence). V was trimmed by 0 bases and J by 5 bases, leaving 22 bases between them. There are 17 residues in the CDR3. The sample was also reused in another study, on yellow fever vaccine responses in identical twins.

The J gene is TRBJ2-5, the V gene TRBV20-1; tentatively, D is TRBD2 (7 bases). Sequenced: PBMCs. The TCR sequence derives from a woman younger than 35 in good health. Here the CDR3 reads CSARDMEWGGGLETQYF. Here the CDR3 DNA reads TGCAGTGCTAGAGACATGGAATGGGGGGGGGGCTTGGAGACCCAGTACTTC.